Listed here are 30 T cell receptor beta chains from one sample, sequenced in a study of cytomegalovirus exposure and HLA in healthy donors. PCR primers comprised 60 Vbeta and 13 Jbeta primers. Profiled with immunoSEQ multiplex PCR; TCRdb holds only in-frame clones, not every one. Found here are roughly 160,000 clones, 79% of them singletons; the top ten hold 2.1%. Sequencing was performed on PBMCs. These receptors all stem from a man aged 35-49 years in good health and CMV-seronegative.

CDR3 sequence (DNA): TGTGCCAGCAGTGAACTAAACTACAATGAGCAGTTCTTC. It yields the protein CASSELNYNEQFF. The chain carries TRBV28 and TRBJ2-1; the D is unclear. This CDR3 spans 13 amino acids. Germline V gene data show CDR1 as MDHEN and CDR2 as SYDVKM. V was cut by 5 bases and J by 3 bases, with 8 bases left in between.

The V and J genes are TRBV19 and TRBJ2-5, with 7 bases fitting TRBD1. The CDR3 loop spans 15 amino acids. Germline V gene sequence: CDR1 LNHDA, CDR2 SQIVND (reference sequence). V trimming: 3 bases; J trimming: 1 base; junction bases outside the gene matches: 5. CDR3 DNA sequence: TGTGCCAGTAGTATTGGTCGGGACAGCCAAGAGACCCAGTACTTC. This encodes CASSIGRDSQETQYF.

The chain joins TRBV5-1 to TRBJ2-2; D is perhaps TRBD1 (6 bases). This CDR3 is built from 15 residues. Trimming took off 3 bases at V and 0 bases at J, with 9 bases between the two ends. Germline values: CDR1 SGHRS, CDR2 YFSETQ. This CDR3 reads CASSSQGSNTGELFF. The CDR3, as DNA: TGCGCCAGCAGCTCACAGGGCTCGAACACCGGGGAGCTGTTTTTT.

The chain joins TRBV27 to TRBJ2-7; no clear D. This CDR3 comprises 12 residues. Germline V gene data show CDR1 as MNHEY and CDR2 as SMNVEV (reference sequence). The germline V and J ends were trimmed by 4 bases and 8 bases, with 12 bases remaining between them. CDR3 region: CASSSSQYKQYF. CDR3 nucleotide sequence: TGTGCCAGCAGTTCGTCACAATATAAGCAGTACTTC.

This clone was counted between two and nine times. V is TRBV29-1 and J is TRBJ2-1; no firm D call. The CDR3 totals 11 residues. The V and J ends lost 1 base and 9 bases respectively, with 7 bases between them. Per germline, CDR1 SQVTM and CDR2 ANQGSEA. The CDR3 here is CSVEASSEQFF. CDR3 bases: TGCAGCGTTGAAGCATCGAGTGAGCAGTTCTTC.

The rearrangement joins TRBV29-1 to TRBJ2-3; 10 bases align to TRBD1. V was clipped by 6 bases and J by 4 bases; unmatched bases: 7. The CDR3 has 14 amino acids. Looked up from germline, CDR1 is SQVTM and CDR2 is ANQGSEA. The CDR3 spells CSVQDRGRADTQYF. The CDR3 nucleotides are TGCAGCGTCCAAGACAGGGGGCGTGCAGATACGCAGTATTTT.

This sequence joins TRBV28 and TRBJ2-7; D may be TRBD1 (5 bases). Germline loops: CDR1 MDHEN, CDR2 SYDVKM. There are 15 residues in the CDR3. V was clipped by 7 bases and J by 3 bases, with 19 bases between them. The CDR3 is CASTPAGREYYEQYF. CDR3 nucleotides: TGTGCCAGCACCCCGGCAGGCAGGGAATACTACGAGCAGTACTTC.

This rearrangement joins TRBV4-2 to TRBJ1-4, with D maybe TRBD1 (5 bases). The CDR3 is 15 residues long. V dropped 0 bases and J dropped 6 bases, with 11 bases sitting between them. Germline CDR1 reads LGHNA; CDR2 reads YNFKEQ. The CDR3 nucleotides are TGTGCCAGCAGCCAAGATGGGACTTCTGATGAAAAACTGTTTTTT. This encodes CASSQDGTSDEKLFF.

V gene TRBV11-3 combines with J gene TRBJ2-2, with D possibly TRBD1 on 5 matching bases. V lost 0 bases, J lost 4 bases, and 12 bases lay in between. The CDR3 extends over 16 amino acids. CDR1 and CDR2 from the germline V gene are SGHNT and YENEEA. CDR3 amino acids: CASSLDGRGFTGELFF. In DNA, the CDR3 is TGTGCCAGCAGCTTAGATGGTAGGGGATTCACCGGGGAGCTGTTTTTT.

The J gene is TRBJ2-1, the V gene TRBV4-2; D is perhaps TRBD2 (5 bases). CDR1 and CDR2 (germline): LGHNA, YNFKEQ. V was trimmed by 3 bases and J by 8 bases, leaving 11 bases between them. The CDR3 is 13 residues long. The CDR3 reads CASSHRNGDEQFF. The CDR3 DNA is TGTGCCAGCAGCCACCGAAACGGGGATGAGCAGTTCTTC.

V and J are TRBV6-5 and TRBJ1-2, with D tentatively TRBD1 (6 bases). CDR1 MNHEY and CDR2 SVGAGI come from the germline V gene. This CDR3 is 14 amino acids long. V dropped 5 bases and J dropped 1 base, with 11 bases sitting between them. The CDR3 here is CASSPYRVNYGYTF. The CDR3 region has the DNA TGTGCCAGCAGTCCCTACAGGGTTAACTATGGCTACACCTTC.

The V and J genes are TRBV27 and TRBJ2-2; D may be TRBD1 (6 bases). The germline gives CDR1 MNHEY, CDR2 SMNVEV (reference sequence). This CDR3 has 16 residues. Between the trimmed V and J ends, which lost 5 bases and 3 bases, there was a span of 16 bases. CDR3 sequence reads: CASSPWTATYTGELFF. The CDR3 DNA sequence: TGTGCCAGCAGTCCATGGACAGCAACTTACACCGGGGAGCTGTTTTTT.

This clone has just one count. The chain is built from TRBV2 and TRBJ2-5; D possibly corresponds to TRBD1 (6 bases). Germline V gene lookup returns CDR1 SNHLY and CDR2 FYNNEI. The CDR3 loop spans 15 amino acids. The germline V and J ends were trimmed by 3 bases and 6 bases, with 17 bases remaining between them. This chain's CDR3 is CASSELSGAGKTQYF. The CDR3 DNA reads as TGTGCCAGCAGTGAGTTATCAGGGGCCGGGAAGACCCAGTACTTC.

This clone was counted only a few times. This rearrangement joins TRBV28 to TRBJ2-7, with D maybe TRBD1 (5 bases). The CDR3 is 14 residues long. Germline V gene data show CDR1 as MDHEN and CDR2 as SYDVKM. Trimming removed 2 bases at V and 5 bases at J, with 13 bases between. Written as DNA, the CDR3 is TGTGCCAGCAGTTTACAGGGTGCTGGAAACGAGCAGTACTTC. Translating it yields CASSLQGAGNEQYF.

This clone has more than one count but fewer than ten. The chain combines TRBV19 with TRBJ2-7; TRBD2 matches at 10 bases. CDR3 length equals 14 residues. Trimming cost V 5 bases and J 4 bases; bases outside gene matches: 5. CDR1 is LNHDA, CDR2 SQIVND, per germline (reference sequence). The CDR3 DNA is TGTGCCAGTAGTCGTGCTAGCGGGAGTTACGAGCAGTACTTC. Translated: CASSRASGSYEQYF.

V usage is TRBV6-5 and J usage is TRBJ2-2; D is ambiguous. CDR1 MNHEY and CDR2 SVGAGI come from the germline V gene. The length of the CDR3 is 15 residues. Trimming pared 2 bases from V and 1 base from J, leaving 8 bases between. The CDR3 is CASSYRRLNTGELFF. In DNA form, the CDR3 reads TGTGCCAGCAGTTACCGCAGGCTGAACACCGGGGAGCTGTTTTTT.

CDR3: CASIPQARNTEAFF. DNA of the CDR3: TGTGCCAGCATCCCTCAGGCCCGGAACACTGAAGCTTTCTTT. The V call is TRBV6-5, the J call TRBJ1-1; unclear D gene. Germline CDR1 MNHEY, CDR2 SVGAGI. V was shortened by 7 bases and J by 1 base, with 13 bases between the two germline ends. This CDR3 has 14 amino acids.

The rearrangement links TRBV12-5 to TRBJ2-7; a possible D gene is TRBD2 (5 bases). V was cut by 6 bases and J by 1 base, with 22 bases left in between. The CDR3 length is 17 residues. CDR1 is LGHNT and CDR2 is FRNRAP in the germline V gene. CDR3 loop: CASGFPLDYRRSYEQYF. CDR3 sequence (DNA): TGTGCTAGTGGCTTCCCCTTAGACTACCGCCGGTCCTACGAGCAGTACTTC.

CDR3 in DNA: TGTGCCAGCAGTGAACCCGGGAGGGCCGCGGGGGAGCTGTTTTTT. It specifies CASSEPGRAAGELFF. V and J are TRBV6-1 and TRBJ2-2, with 8 bases that match TRBD2. The J segment lost 8 bases and the V segment lost 2 bases, leaving 7 bases of the junction unmatched. In germline, CDR1 is MNHNS, CDR2 SASEGT. The CDR3 spans 15 residues.

The chain has TRBV11-2 and TRBJ2-3, with 7 bases identical to TRBD1. Unmatched junction bases numbered 12, after V lost 4 bases and J lost 14 bases. Looked up from germline, CDR1 is SGHAT and CDR2 is FQNNGV. The CDR3 runs to 13 residues. CDR3 sequence reads: CASSSGRGTDAYF. As DNA, the CDR3 is TGTGCCAGCAGCTCGGGGAGAGGGACAGACGCGTATTTT.

V usage is TRBV2 and J usage is TRBJ1-2; 8 nucleotides match TRBD1. V dropped 6 bases and J dropped 2; count of bases not matched to a gene: 5. Per germline, CDR1 SNHLY and CDR2 FYNNEI. CDR3 length: 14 amino acids. The CDR3 sequence is CASRQGQGNYGYTF. The CDR3 DNA sequence: TGTGCCAGCAGGCAAGGACAGGGAAACTATGGCTACACCTTC.

The CDR3 is CASSPIGTGDGELFF. The CDR3 region has the DNA TGTGCCAGCAGTCCAATTGGGACAGGGGACGGGGAGCTGTTTTTT. The rearrangement uses TRBV5-4 and TRBJ2-2; 10 bases map to TRBD1. Unmatched junction bases numbered 8, after V lost 5 bases and J lost 7 bases. Germline CDR1 reads SGHNT; CDR2 reads YYREEE (reference sequence). The CDR3 loop spans 15 amino acids.

The J gene is TRBJ2-5, the V gene TRBV27, with 10 bases lining up with TRBD2. This CDR3 has 14 amino acids. Germline V CDR1 and CDR2: MNHEY, SMNVEV (reference sequence). After removal of 5 bases from V and 7 bases from J, the junction contained 7 bases not matched to a gene. The CDR3 DNA reads as TGTGCCAGCAGTGGAGCGGGAGGGTTATTGACCCAGTACTTC. Translated, it gives CASSGAGGLLTQYF.

The genes are TRBV14 and TRBJ2-7; 9 nucleotides match TRBD1. The germline CDR1 and CDR2 sequences are SGHDN and FVKESK. CDR3 size: 15 residues. The V gene end was trimmed by 4 bases and the J gene end by 1 base; junction bases not matched to a gene: 5. CDR3 sequence reads: CASSRPGQGSYEQYF. Here the CDR3 DNA reads TGTGCCAGCAGCCGACCGGGACAGGGATCCTACGAGCAGTACTTC. Full variable domain (missing parts from reference TRBV14 and TRBJ2-7): EAGVTQFPSHSVIEKGQTVTLRCDPISGHDNLYWYRRVMGKEIKFLLHFVKESKQDESGMPNNRFLAERTGGTYSTLKVQPAELEDSGVYFCASSRPGQGSYEQYFGPGTRLTVT.

The chain links TRBV5-1 to TRBJ1-4; D possibly corresponds to TRBD1 (5 bases). Deletions cut 0 bases from V and 5 bases from J, with 8 bases between. Germline V CDR1 and CDR2: SGHRS, YFSETQ. The CDR3 length is 14 residues. The CDR3 coding sequence is TGCGCCAGCAGCTTGGCAAACAGGAATGAAAAACTGTTTTTT. It is translated as CASSLANRNEKLFF. Drawing the rest from reference TRBV5-1 and TRBJ1-4, the complete variable domain is KAGVTQTPRYLIKTRGQQVTLSCSPISGHRSVSWYQQTPGQGLQFLFEYFSETQRNKGNFPGRFSGRQFSNSRSEMNVSTLELGDSALYLCASSLANRNEKLFFGSGTQLSVL.

The V call is TRBV7-2, the J call TRBJ2-7; D might be TRBD2 (5 bases). The V gene's germline CDR1 is SGHTA and CDR2 FQGNSA. The V and J ends lost 4 bases and 7 bases respectively, with 14 bases between them. The CDR3 has 13 residues. The CDR3 here is CASSSNGGREQYF. Written as DNA, the CDR3 is TGTGCCAGCAGCTCCAATGGAGGTCGTGAGCAGTACTTC.

V usage is TRBV5-1 and J usage is TRBJ1-4; weak D call: TRBD1 (6 bases). V gave up 4 bases and J gave up 8 bases, with 15 bases separating them. The germline CDR1 and CDR2 sequences are SGHRS and YFSETQ. This CDR3 contains 14 residues. The CDR3 protein is CASSRAGEGEKLFF. DNA of the CDR3: TGCGCCAGCAGCCGGGCAGGGGAGGGGGAAAAACTGTTTTTT.

Only one count was recorded for this clone. The chain has TRBV5-1 and TRBJ2-7, with D perhaps TRBD1 (6 bases). Looked up from germline, CDR1 is SGHRS and CDR2 is YFSETQ. The CDR3 covers 12 residues. The ends were cut back, 5 bases at V and 6 bases at J, with 12 bases in the middle. Here the CDR3 reads CASSWAGVEQYF. The CDR3 coding sequence is TGCGCCAGCAGTTGGGCAGGGGTCGAGCAGTACTTC.

The rearrangement joins TRBV5-4 to TRBJ2-7, with no clear D. Germline V gene data show CDR1 as SGHNT and CDR2 as YYREEE (reference sequence). CDR3 length: 15 residues. V lost 0 bases and J lost 3, with 13 bases in between. CDR3 sequence reads: CASSLEGDLGYEQYF. CDR3 nucleotides: TGTGCCAGCAGCTTGGAAGGTGACTTGGGCTACGAGCAGTACTTC.

The chain recombines TRBV28 with TRBJ2-7, with TRBD2 as a possible D gene (7 bases). Germline values: CDR1 MDHEN, CDR2 SYDVKM. The CDR3 sequence is 13 residues long. The germline V and J ends were trimmed by 3 bases and 2 bases, with 8 bases remaining between them. Here the CDR3 DNA reads TGTGCCAGCAGTTTGGGGGGGCCCTACGAGCAGTACTTC. Residues: CASSLGGPYEQYF.